This paragraph covers one T cell receptor beta chain sequence. Its antigen is still unknown. Germline V gene sequence: CDR1 MNHEY, CDR2 SVGAGI. This CDR3 is 14 amino acids long. J lost 2 bases, V lost 6 bases, and 7 bases had no gene match. These data belong to a study of cytomegalovirus exposure and HLA in healthy donors. Study-level findings and limits: Rarity held for most TCR sequences, but there were some public TCRs that occurred in many donors.

Use of 60 Vbeta and 13 Jbeta primers characterized the PCR. Measured with immunoSEQ multiplex PCR; TCRdb has only the in-frame clones, and not every one. This table holds 170,000 or so clones, 80% found once. The sequencing input was PBMCs. The chain links TRBV6-5 to TRBJ2-7; TRBD1 aligns across 7 bases. This TCR came from a woman in her forties or fifties in good health and CMV-seropositive. In nucleotides, the CDR3 is TGTGCCAGCAGCTCCCGGGACAGAACCTACGAGCAGTACTTC. Amino acids: CASSSRDRTYEQYF.